Described below is a single T cell receptor (beta chain) sequence and its context. The antigen remains undetermined. Recently diagnosed hyperthyroidism of less than 2 months' duration affected patients aged 18 to 65. Over 8 ml fresh peripheral blood yielded the PBMCs. The data were obtained in a study of T cells in Graves' hyperthyroidism and ophthalmopathy. Study-wide results and limits: Ophthalmopathy cases were set apart from stable hyperthyroidism by a 13 V-J model. Appearing also in blood were most of the thyroid clonotypes expanded above 0.001.

The CDR3 has 15 residues. The V end lost 1 base, the J end lost 2 bases, and 11 bases lay between the germline ends. The germline V gene has CDR1 SGHDN and CDR2 FVKESK. RNA transcripts provided the source from which TCR beta CDR3 regions were amplified. First-round RT-PCR targeting the TCR CDR3 was performed with the HTBI primer set. TCRdb re-called the multiplex PCR reads with MiXCR, one entry per CDR3 protein. The table has roughly 400,000 distinct CDR3 sequences, 25% seen once. The chain uses TRBV14 and TRBJ1-1; D gene ambiguous. The TCR was taken from a man aged 45-65 years with Graves' hyperthyroidism. Source material: blood. The CDR3 DNA reads TGTGCCAGCAGCCAAGGGCTAGAGAGTAACACTGAAGCTTTCTTT. It is translated as CASSQGLESNTEAFF.